This T cell receptor beta chain is drawn from a study of monozygotic twins with inflammatory bowel disease (dated by TCRdb to the late 2010s). Regarding the research as a whole: The complete study included about 30 monozygotic twin pairs: 19 IBD-discordant Danish pairs and nine German pairs, of which four were IBD-concordant and five were IBD-discordant. The search for disease-associated traits relied mainly on comparing IBD patients with their genetically identical healthy co-twins within discordant pairs. Each individual had, on average, about 151 000 unique TCRalpha sequences and 181 000 unique TCRbeta sequences available for analysis.

What the research found in general, with its limitations: Repertoire similarity did not differ between concordant and discordant twins, possibly due to limited statistical power. Measured by the inverse Simpson index, TCRbeta repertoire diversity was lower in IBD patients than in their healthy co-twins. No single strong signal or clonotype linked to IBD turned up in the results, so the idea that one exists was not supported. Different T cell subtypes could not be distinguished in the analysis. IBD patients shared fewer clonotypes with other individuals than healthy twins did, most markedly in patients showing signs of disease activity. Because patients received different immunosuppressive treatments, the repertoires may have picked up extra background noise and variability between individuals.

On this clonotype: The antigen it recognizes is unknown.

The CDR3 holds 14 amino acids from the cysteine to the phenylalanine. The nucleotide record is missing. The germline V gene sets CDR1 to SGHRS and CDR2 to YFSETQ. Libraries were constructed by 5' RACE. For each TCR library, around 3,800 ng of total RNA was used. cDNA was synthesized with SMARTScribe reverse transcriptase in eight separate reactions per sample. During cDNA synthesis, template switching was used to introduce unique molecular identifiers that contained a 6-nucleotide sample barcode. TCRalpha and TCRbeta cDNA was amplified by two nested PCRs of around 16 and 10 cycles, with bead purification after each PCR. Before amplification, the cDNA was treated with uracil DNA-glycosylase and purified using the QIAquick PCR purification kit. The second PCR added Illumina TruSeq-compatible adapters along with sample-specific barcodes. TapeStation and Qubit were used to check library quality and concentration, and about 4.5 ng of each library was pooled. The pooled libraries were sequenced with 2 x 100 bp reads and custom sequencing primers on an Illumina HiSeq2500 single-index Rapid Run. From the authors' description of their analysis: UMI-based consensus assembly with MiGEC version 1.2.6 was used to correct PCR and sequencing errors. MiXCR version 2.1.1 was used for V(D)J alignment, clonotype assembly and CDR3 extraction. To normalise gene usage, clonotype sharing and MAIT/NKT TCR abundance, the top 1000, 10 000 and 20 000 clonotypes in each sample were analysed. After downsampling to 27 000 UMIs, diversity was calculated as the inverse Simpson index using the vegan R package. Statistical testing used paired Mann-Whitney U tests on the discordant twin pairs and applied Benjamini-Hochberg correction for multiple testing. The reads went through TCRdb reprocessing, and each CDR3 protein sequence gets one entry with no DNA. It is TCRdb's table, rather than the study itself, that gives the V and J calls and clone size. The sample table records a few hundred thousand distinct CDR3 sequences. The ten largest clones represent roughly 5.3% of the sample.

From each donor, a roughly 2.5 ml peripheral blood sample was collected into PAXgene tubes and stored at -80 degrees C. Without any T cell sorting, total RNA was extracted from whole blood using the PAXgene blood miRNA kit on an automated QIAcube. Deep TCRalpha and TCRbeta repertoire profiling with unique molecular barcoding was performed on peripheral blood of monozygotic twin pairs concordant or discordant for inflammatory bowel disease. For every twin pair, smoking habits were documented, and each individual was categorised as a current, former or never smoker. The clonotype was recovered from a human donor with ulcerative colitis or Crohn's disease, or a healthy co-twin of an affected twin (not recorded which). The chain is assembled from TRBV5-1 and TRBJ2-5; TCRdb outputs TRBD2, but without DNA this stays unchecked. The source material was blood. The CDR3 is CASSLGSSGETQYF.